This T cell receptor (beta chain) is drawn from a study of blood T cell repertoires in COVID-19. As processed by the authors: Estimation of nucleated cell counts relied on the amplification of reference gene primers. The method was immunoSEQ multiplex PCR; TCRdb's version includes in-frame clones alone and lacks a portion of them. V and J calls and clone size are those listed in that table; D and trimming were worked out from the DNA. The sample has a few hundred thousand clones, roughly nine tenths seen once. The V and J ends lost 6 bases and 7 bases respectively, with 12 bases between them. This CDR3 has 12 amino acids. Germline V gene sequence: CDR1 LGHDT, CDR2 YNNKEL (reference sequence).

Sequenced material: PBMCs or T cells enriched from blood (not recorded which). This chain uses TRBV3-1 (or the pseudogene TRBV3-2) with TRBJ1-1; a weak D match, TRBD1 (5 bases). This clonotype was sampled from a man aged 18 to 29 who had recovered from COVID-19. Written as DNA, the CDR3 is TGTGCCAGCAGAAGACAGCCCAATGAAGCTTTCTTT. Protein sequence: CASRRQPNEAFF.